A selection of T cell receptor beta chains follows, all from one sample in a study of blood T cell repertoires in COVID-19. Produced via immunoSEQ multiplex PCR; TCRdb's table is partial and in-frame only. The table lists over 130,000 clones, 75% to 80% of them singletons. Sequencing was performed on peripheral blood. The receptor source for this set is a woman between 50 and 59 years old with active or convalescent COVID-19. CDR3s include the opening cysteine and the closing phenylalanine or tryptophan. The D gene is left open where the match is weak. Clone sizes are given selectively: once, few, many, or a class where the clone is expanded.

v_gene: TRBV7-9
j_gene: TRBJ2-5
d_gene: -
abundance: -
CDR3aa: CASSGGTVGLETQYF
CDR3nt: TGTGCCAGCAGCGGAGGGACAGTAGGGTTGGAGACCCAGTACTTC

v_gene: TRBV7-6
j_gene: TRBJ2-7
d_gene: -
abundance: -
CDR3aa: CASSLGRGTYEQYF
CDR3nt: TGTGCCAGCAGCTTAGGGAGGGGTACCTACGAGCAGTACTTC

v_gene: TRBV18
j_gene: TRBJ2-1
d_gene: TRBD1
abundance: -
CDR3aa: CASSPPTGVNEQFF
CDR3nt: TGTGCCAGCTCACCACCGACAGGGGTCAATGAGCAGTTCTTC

v_gene: TRBV15
j_gene: TRBJ1-4
d_gene: -
abundance: -
CDR3aa: CATRPPGRTNEKLFF
CDR3nt: TGTGCCACCAGACCCCCGGGTAGGACTAATGAAAAACTGTTTTTT

v_gene: TRBV7-9
j_gene: TRBJ1-1
d_gene: -
abundance: -
CDR3aa: CASSPTGNTEAFF
CDR3nt: TGTGCCAGCAGCCCTACAGGGAACACTGAAGCTTTCTTT

v_gene: TRBV2
j_gene: TRBJ2-7
d_gene: -
abundance: few
CDR3aa: CASSGIAQSSYEQYF
CDR3nt: TGTGCCAGCAGTGGAATAGCGCAAAGCTCCTACGAGCAGTACTTC

v_gene: TRBV5-1
j_gene: TRBJ1-2
d_gene: -
abundance: -
CDR3aa: CASSQTSYGYTF
CDR3nt: TGCGCCAGCAGCCAGACATCCTATGGCTACACCTTC

v_gene: TRBV7-9
j_gene: TRBJ2-1
d_gene: -
abundance: once
CDR3aa: CASSLDYSFMNREQFF
CDR3nt: TGTGCCAGCAGCCTCGACTACTCCTTCATGAACCGCGAGCAGTTCTTC

v_gene: TRBV7-9
j_gene: TRBJ1-3
d_gene: -
abundance: -
CDR3aa: CASSLVAVPPSGNTIYF
CDR3nt: TGTGCCAGCAGCTTAGTTGCGGTTCCCCCCTCTGGAAACACCATATATTTT

v_gene: TRBV6-2/TRBV6-3
j_gene: TRBJ1-5
d_gene: TRBD1
abundance: -
CDR3aa: CASSYAGQVKIVAQHF
CDR3nt: TGTGCCAGCAGTTACGCGGGACAGGTGAAGATTGTGGCCCAGCATTTT

v_gene: TRBV19
j_gene: TRBJ1-5
d_gene: TRBD1
abundance: -
CDR3aa: CASSIQSGQGIQPQHF
CDR3nt: TGTGCCAGTAGTATTCAATCAGGACAGGGGATTCAGCCCCAGCATTTT

v_gene: TRBV5-1
j_gene: TRBJ2-2
d_gene: TRBD2
abundance: few
CDR3aa: CASSRTSGGAGGELFF
CDR3nt: TGCGCCAGCAGCCGGACTAGCGGGGGGGCCGGCGGGGAGCTGTTTTTT

v_gene: TRBV19
j_gene: TRBJ1-2
d_gene: TRBD1
abundance: few
CDR3aa: CASRSQGAHGYTF
CDR3nt: TGTGCCAGTAGATCACAGGGGGCCCATGGCTACACCTTC

v_gene: TRBV6-5
j_gene: TRBJ1-1
d_gene: TRBD1
abundance: -
CDR3aa: CASSYTGQGAEAFF
CDR3nt: TGTGCCAGCAGTTACACAGGACAGGGGGCTGAAGCTTTCTTT

v_gene: TRBV5-1
j_gene: TRBJ2-2
d_gene: -
abundance: -
CDR3aa: CASSPSTERAGELFF
CDR3nt: TGCGCCAGCAGCCCCTCGACAGAGCGGGCCGGGGAGCTGTTTTTT

v_gene: TRBV9
j_gene: TRBJ1-3
d_gene: -
abundance: -
CDR3aa: CASSPAGGISGNTIYF
CDR3nt: TGTGCCAGCAGCCCCGCGGGGGGAATCTCTGGAAACACCATATATTTT

v_gene: TRBV2
j_gene: TRBJ2-1
d_gene: -
abundance: -
CDR3aa: CASSTRAGATNEQFF
CDR3nt: TGTGCCAGCAGTACCAGGGCGGGGGCGACCAATGAGCAGTTCTTC

v_gene: TRBV6-2/TRBV6-3
j_gene: TRBJ2-7
d_gene: -
abundance: -
CDR3aa: CASSLQGLGIHEQYF
CDR3nt: TGTGCCAGCAGTTTACAGGGTCTCGGGATCCACGAGCAGTACTTC

v_gene: TRBV19
j_gene: TRBJ2-2
d_gene: -
abundance: many
CDR3aa: CASQTGEGTGELFF
CDR3nt: TGTGCCAGTCAGACAGGGGAGGGGACCGGGGAGCTGTTTTTT

v_gene: TRBV19
j_gene: TRBJ1-3
d_gene: TRBD1
abundance: once
CDR3aa: CASSRQGGNTIYF
CDR3nt: TGTGCCAGTAGCCGACAGGGGGGAAACACCATATATTTT

v_gene: TRBV11-2
j_gene: TRBJ1-1
d_gene: TRBD1
abundance: -
CDR3aa: CASSKPPGGTEAFF
CDR3nt: TGTGCCAGCAGTAAACCTCCAGGGGGCACTGAAGCTTTCTTT

v_gene: TRBV30
j_gene: TRBJ2-1
d_gene: TRBD2
abundance: once
CDR3aa: CAWSSGYAGGWDEQFF
CDR3nt: TGTGCCTGGAGTTCCGGTTACGCGGGAGGGTGGGATGAGCAGTTCTTC

v_gene: TRBV3-1/TRBV3-2
j_gene: TRBJ1-2
d_gene: -
abundance: -
CDR3aa: CASSQDKPGPYGYTF
CDR3nt: TGTGCCAGCAGCCAAGATAAACCAGGGCCCTATGGCTACACCTTC

v_gene: TRBV15
j_gene: TRBJ1-5
d_gene: -
abundance: -
CDR3aa: CATSRDPGSNQPQHF
CDR3nt: TGTGCCACCAGCAGAGATCCAGGGAGCAATCAGCCCCAGCATTTT

v_gene: TRBV30
j_gene: TRBJ2-1
d_gene: TRBD2
abundance: -
CDR3aa: CAWSVTGEGYNEQFF
CDR3nt: TGTGCCTGGAGTGTTACGGGGGAGGGTTACAATGAGCAGTTCTTC

v_gene: TRBV7-9
j_gene: TRBJ1-1
d_gene: -
abundance: -
CDR3aa: CASSLAGGGYTEAFF
CDR3nt: TGTGCCAGCAGCTTAGCAGGGGGTGGGTACACTGAAGCTTTCTTT

v_gene: TRBV4-3
j_gene: TRBJ1-2
d_gene: -
abundance: -
CDR3aa: CASSQDRGYGYTF
CDR3nt: TGCGCCAGCAGCCAGGACAGAGGCTATGGCTACACCTTC

v_gene: TRBV27
j_gene: TRBJ2-1
d_gene: -
abundance: -
CDR3aa: CASSPRQPGDHEQFF
CDR3nt: TGTGCCAGCAGTCCCAGACAGCCAGGTGACCATGAGCAGTTCTTC

v_gene: TRBV10-3
j_gene: TRBJ2-2
d_gene: -
abundance: -
CDR3aa: CAISELGELFF
CDR3nt: TGTGCCATCAGTGAGTTAGGGGAGCTGTTTTTT

v_gene: TRBV5-6
j_gene: TRBJ2-5
d_gene: -
abundance: -
CDR3aa: CASSPNTGHWTWYQETQYF
CDR3nt: TGTGCCAGCAGCCCGAATACGGGACATTGGACCTGGTACCAAGAGACCCAGTACTTC

v_gene: TRBV28
j_gene: TRBJ2-1
d_gene: TRBD1
abundance: -
CDR3aa: CASSLTGTGDDEQFF
CDR3nt: TGTGCCAGCAGTTTAACCGGGACAGGGGACGATGAGCAGTTCTTC

v_gene: TRBV19
j_gene: TRBJ1-4
d_gene: -
abundance: -
CDR3aa: CASTPGQHPTQLFF
CDR3nt: TGTGCCAGTACCCCAGGGCAACACCCGACACAACTGTTTTTT

v_gene: TRBV2
j_gene: TRBJ2-1
d_gene: -
abundance: -
CDR3aa: CASTPSSAYNEQFF
CDR3nt: TGTGCCAGCACTCCTTCTAGCGCCTACAATGAGCAGTTCTTC

v_gene: TRBV21-1
j_gene: TRBJ2-2
d_gene: -
abundance: once
CDR3aa: CASSNLQTGFQYAGELFF
CDR3nt: TGTGCCAGCAGCAATCTTCAGACAGGGTTCCAGTACGCCGGGGAGCTGTTTTTT

v_gene: TRBV18
j_gene: TRBJ2-2
d_gene: -
abundance: -
CDR3aa: CASSFGGLANTGELFF
CDR3nt: TGTGCCAGCTCATTCGGGGGACTCGCGAACACCGGGGAGCTGTTTTTT

v_gene: TRBV7-2
j_gene: TRBJ1-5
d_gene: TRBD1
abundance: -
CDR3aa: CASSYTGDRNQPQHF
CDR3nt: TGTGCCAGCAGTTACACAGGGGACCGCAATCAGCCCCAGCATTTT

v_gene: TRBV6-6
j_gene: TRBJ1-5
d_gene: -
abundance: few
CDR3aa: CASSYEGAGQPQHF
CDR3nt: TGTGCCAGCAGTTATGAAGGGGCAGGACAGCCCCAGCATTTT

v_gene: TRBV12-3/TRBV12-4
j_gene: TRBJ2-1
d_gene: -
abundance: -
CDR3aa: CASSPRGEQFF
CDR3nt: TGTGCCAGCAGCCCTCGAGGGGAGCAGTTCTTC

v_gene: TRBV30
j_gene: TRBJ1-5
d_gene: -
abundance: few
CDR3aa: CAWSRRGGQSNQPQHF
CDR3nt: TGTGCCTGGAGTCGCAGGGGCGGGCAGAGCAATCAGCCCCAGCATTTT

v_gene: TRBV7-7
j_gene: TRBJ2-5
d_gene: -
abundance: -
CDR3aa: CASSLSTGLETQYF
CDR3nt: TGTGCTAGCAGCTTATCTACGGGTTTAGAGACCCAGTACTTC

v_gene: TRBV28
j_gene: TRBJ2-1
d_gene: -
abundance: few
CDR3aa: CASSLLAAYNEQFF
CDR3nt: TGTGCCAGCAGTTTATTGGCAGCCTACAATGAGCAGTTCTTC

v_gene: TRBV6-2/TRBV6-3
j_gene: TRBJ1-4
d_gene: -
abundance: -
CDR3aa: CASSYRQAEKLFF
CDR3nt: TGTGCCAGCAGTTATAGACAGGCCGAAAAACTGTTTTTT

v_gene: TRBV5-1
j_gene: TRBJ1-2
d_gene: TRBD1
abundance: few
CDR3aa: CASSLGAGGNTF
CDR3nt: TGCGCCAGCAGCTTGGGGGCAGGGGGCAACACCTTC

v_gene: TRBV10-3
j_gene: TRBJ2-2
d_gene: TRBD2
abundance: -
CDR3aa: CAITRDREGTGELFF
CDR3nt: TGTGCCATCACCCGGGACCGGGAGGGTACCGGGGAGCTGTTTTTT

v_gene: TRBV7-2
j_gene: TRBJ1-5
d_gene: -
abundance: -
CDR3aa: CASSLVADGNQPQHF
CDR3nt: TGTGCCAGCAGCTTAGTGGCTGATGGCAATCAGCCCCAGCATTTT

v_gene: TRBV6-5
j_gene: TRBJ2-1
d_gene: -
abundance: -
CDR3aa: CASTPTGPSYNEQFF
CDR3nt: TGTGCCAGCACCCCGACAGGACCTTCCTACAATGAGCAGTTCTTC

v_gene: TRBV12-3/TRBV12-4
j_gene: TRBJ1-2
d_gene: -
abundance: -
CDR3aa: CASSLGGSEGYTF
CDR3nt: TGTGCCAGCAGTTTAGGCGGGAGCGAGGGCTACACCTTC

v_gene: TRBV4-2
j_gene: TRBJ2-2
d_gene: TRBD2
abundance: -
CDR3aa: CASSQEPTSGRNTGELFF
CDR3nt: TGTGCCAGCAGCCAAGAGCCTACTAGCGGGAGGAACACCGGGGAGCTGTTTTTT

v_gene: TRBV21-1
j_gene: TRBJ2-4
d_gene: -
abundance: -
CDR3aa: CASSTVFEGTKMVIQYF
CDR3nt: TGTGCCAGCAGCACCGTCTTTGAAGGGACAAAAATGGTCATTCAGTACTTC

v_gene: TRBV6-2/TRBV6-3
j_gene: TRBJ1-3
d_gene: TRBD1
abundance: -
CDR3aa: CASSYRGRVADTIYF
CDR3nt: TGTGCCAGCAGTTACAGGGGGCGCGTAGCGGACACCATATATTTT

v_gene: TRBV6-5
j_gene: TRBJ1-2
d_gene: TRBD1
abundance: -
CDR3aa: CASSYLGQGNYGYTF
CDR3nt: TGTGCCAGCAGTTACCTCGGACAGGGGAACTATGGCTACACCTTC

v_gene: TRBV27
j_gene: TRBJ1-5
d_gene: -
abundance: -
CDR3aa: CASSLSSGRSNQPQHF
CDR3nt: TGTGCCAGCAGTTTATCTTCAGGGAGGAGCAATCAGCCCCAGCATTTT

v_gene: TRBV10-2
j_gene: TRBJ1-6
d_gene: -
abundance: -
CDR3aa: CASWVGGGNSPLHF
CDR3nt: TGCGCCAGCTGGGTGGGGGGGGGAAATTCACCCCTCCACTTT

v_gene: TRBV7-3
j_gene: TRBJ1-1
d_gene: -
abundance: -
CDR3aa: CASSHGGTRGSTEAFF
CDR3nt: TGTGCCAGCAGCCATGGGGGGACCCGGGGAAGCACTGAAGCTTTCTTT

v_gene: TRBV6-6
j_gene: TRBJ1-1
d_gene: -
abundance: -
CDR3aa: CASSYSQGWNTEAFF
CDR3nt: TGTGCCAGCAGTTACTCACAGGGTTGGAACACTGAAGCTTTCTTT